This is a list of T cell receptor beta chains from one sample in a study of T cells in Graves' hyperthyroidism and ophthalmopathy. Using its own MiXCR run on the multiplex PCR reads, TCRdb lists one record per CDR3 protein. This sample has 750,000 to 900,000 distinct CDR3 sequences, with over 35% found just once. Input material: blood. Source of these receptors: a man younger than 30 with Graves' hyperthyroidism. The CDR3 runs from the conserved cysteine through the conserved F or W. The order of the fields is V gene, CDR3 protein.

V gene: TRBV29-1; CDR3 protein: CSVDHRDNNYGYTF
V gene: TRBV15; CDR3 protein: CATSSPDRRTGELFF
V gene: TRBV7-9; CDR3 protein: CASSANALDEQYF
V gene: TRBV7-2; CDR3 protein: CASSLVQGPNQPQHF
V gene: TRBV9; CDR3 protein: CASSRSGGITETQYF
V gene: TRBV20-1; CDR3 protein: CSANRGMNTEAFF
V gene: TRBV25-1; CDR3 protein: CASSDGLRETQYF
V gene: TRBV5-1; CDR3 protein: CAGSEGDGSYEQYF
V gene: TRBV2; CDR3 protein: CASSDGTSGNTGELFF
V gene: TRBV3-1; CDR3 protein: CASSSRDRNTEAFF
V gene: TRBV24-1; CDR3 protein: CATSDTTVNYGYTF
V gene: TRBV29-1; CDR3 protein: CSVEDWTSGDTQYF
V gene: TRBV2; CDR3 protein: CASGLEGIYEQYF
V gene: TRBV7-3; CDR3 protein: CASSAPEARAYGYTF
V gene: TRBV7-3; CDR3 protein: CASSPLSRELFF
V gene: TRBV20-1; CDR3 protein: CSARDHSRARVETQYF
V gene: TRBV30; CDR3 protein: CAWRGSEEKLFF
V gene: TRBV5-1; CDR3 protein: CASSQPPDDEQYF
V gene: TRBV19; CDR3 protein: CASSIIGSGELFF
V gene: TRBV7-2; CDR3 protein: CASSSFRDRGLGGKETQYF
V gene: TRBV15; CDR3 protein: CAISRDGVSPLHF
V gene: TRBV7-9; CDR3 protein: CASSLIQGAAFF
V gene: TRBV7-7; CDR3 protein: CASSLALGYGNTIYF
V gene: TRBV11-3; CDR3 protein: CASLGGLAAQETQYF
V gene: TRBV6-5; CDR3 protein: CASSSTGTEQYF
V gene: TRBV15; CDR3 protein: CATSEPGTNSYEQYF
V gene: TRBV19; CDR3 protein: CAGSIGVSNQPQHF
V gene: TRBV5-1; CDR3 protein: CASSQLGGTNTGELFF
V gene: TRBV7-2; CDR3 protein: CASSMTGPKPQHF
V gene: TRBV2; CDR3 protein: CASPQGPNTEAFF
V gene: TRBV7-8; CDR3 protein: CASSHHRETYEQYF
V gene: TRBV19; CDR3 protein: CASSTHLGAGNTIYF
V gene: TRBV29-1; CDR3 protein: CSVDTGQNSYEQYF
V gene: TRBV20-1; CDR3 protein: CSALLAGVIETQYF